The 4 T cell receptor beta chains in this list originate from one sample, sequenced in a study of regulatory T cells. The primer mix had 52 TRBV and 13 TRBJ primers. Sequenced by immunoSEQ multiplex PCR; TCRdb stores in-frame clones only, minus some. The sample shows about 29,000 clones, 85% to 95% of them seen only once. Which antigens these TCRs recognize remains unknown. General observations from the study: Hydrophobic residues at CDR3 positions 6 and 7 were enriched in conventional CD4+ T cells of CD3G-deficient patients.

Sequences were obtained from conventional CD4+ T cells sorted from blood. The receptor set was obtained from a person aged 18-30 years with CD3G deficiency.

In DNA form, the CDR3 reads TGTGCCAGCAGTGAAGGGAGTCCTGGGAGGGAGACCCAGTACTTC. This encodes CASSEGSPGRETQYF. The J gene is TRBJ2-5, the V gene TRBV6-1; D possibly corresponds to TRBD2 (6 bases). The CDR3 extends over 15 amino acids. From germline, CDR1 is MNHNS and CDR2 SASEGT. Trimming pared 1 base from V and 5 bases from J, leaving 14 bases between.

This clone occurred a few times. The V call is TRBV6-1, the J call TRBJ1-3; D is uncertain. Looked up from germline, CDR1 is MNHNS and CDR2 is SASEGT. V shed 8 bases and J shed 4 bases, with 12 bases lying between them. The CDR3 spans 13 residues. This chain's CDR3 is CASGVGGGNTIYF. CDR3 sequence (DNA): TGTGCCAGCGGGGTCGGCGGAGGAAACACCATATATTTT.

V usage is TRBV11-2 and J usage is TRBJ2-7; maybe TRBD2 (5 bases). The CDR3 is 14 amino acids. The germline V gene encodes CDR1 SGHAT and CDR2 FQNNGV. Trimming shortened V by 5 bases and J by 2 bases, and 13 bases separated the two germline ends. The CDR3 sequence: CASSLRLQTYEQYF. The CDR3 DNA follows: TGTGCCAGCAGCCTGAGACTACAAACCTACGAGCAGTACTTC.

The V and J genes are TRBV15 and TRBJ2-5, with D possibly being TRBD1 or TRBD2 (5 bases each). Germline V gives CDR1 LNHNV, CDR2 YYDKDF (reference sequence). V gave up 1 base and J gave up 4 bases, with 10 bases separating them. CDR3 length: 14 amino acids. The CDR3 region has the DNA TGTGCCACCAGCAGAGTGGGGGACGGAGAGACCCAGTACTTC. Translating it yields CATSRVGDGETQYF.